Given below is one T cell receptor (beta chain) in context. Its antigen remains unknown. The sample comes from a study of Ad26.COV2.S vaccination and SARS-CoV-2 variants. Findings and caveats of the study: Non-spike TCR breadth showed similarity between vaccine and placebo recipients. Marked by substantial breadth, spike-specific CD8+ and CD4+ T cell responses were reportedly seen after vaccination.

Sample treatment: 15 to 20 received Ad26.COV2.S at low or high dose, single or two shots; 5 received placebo; per-sample allocation not given. Sample collection was performed on day 63 after the first vaccine or placebo injection. Expression of Wuhan-strain SARS-CoV-2 spike came from the Ad26 vector that formed the vaccine. Assay: immunoSEQ multiplex PCR; the TCRdb copy retains only in-frame clones and omits some. The table lists 410,000 or so clones, approximately 90% of them singletons. The source is a person aged 18 to 65 who received the Ad26.COV2.S COVID-19 vaccine or a placebo. Source: peripheral blood, taken in a trial of Ad26.COV2.S vaccine versus placebo.

Written as DNA, the CDR3 is TGCGCCAGCAGCTTGAGAGGGGGTCCAGAGACCCAGTACTTC. Encoded protein: CASSLRGGPETQYF. The rearrangement joins TRBV5-1 to TRBJ2-5; TRBD1 is a possible D gene (6 bases). Germline CDR1 and CDR2: SGHRS and YFSETQ. The V end was cut by 1 base, the J end by 4 bases, with 11 bases between. The CDR3 runs to 14 residues.